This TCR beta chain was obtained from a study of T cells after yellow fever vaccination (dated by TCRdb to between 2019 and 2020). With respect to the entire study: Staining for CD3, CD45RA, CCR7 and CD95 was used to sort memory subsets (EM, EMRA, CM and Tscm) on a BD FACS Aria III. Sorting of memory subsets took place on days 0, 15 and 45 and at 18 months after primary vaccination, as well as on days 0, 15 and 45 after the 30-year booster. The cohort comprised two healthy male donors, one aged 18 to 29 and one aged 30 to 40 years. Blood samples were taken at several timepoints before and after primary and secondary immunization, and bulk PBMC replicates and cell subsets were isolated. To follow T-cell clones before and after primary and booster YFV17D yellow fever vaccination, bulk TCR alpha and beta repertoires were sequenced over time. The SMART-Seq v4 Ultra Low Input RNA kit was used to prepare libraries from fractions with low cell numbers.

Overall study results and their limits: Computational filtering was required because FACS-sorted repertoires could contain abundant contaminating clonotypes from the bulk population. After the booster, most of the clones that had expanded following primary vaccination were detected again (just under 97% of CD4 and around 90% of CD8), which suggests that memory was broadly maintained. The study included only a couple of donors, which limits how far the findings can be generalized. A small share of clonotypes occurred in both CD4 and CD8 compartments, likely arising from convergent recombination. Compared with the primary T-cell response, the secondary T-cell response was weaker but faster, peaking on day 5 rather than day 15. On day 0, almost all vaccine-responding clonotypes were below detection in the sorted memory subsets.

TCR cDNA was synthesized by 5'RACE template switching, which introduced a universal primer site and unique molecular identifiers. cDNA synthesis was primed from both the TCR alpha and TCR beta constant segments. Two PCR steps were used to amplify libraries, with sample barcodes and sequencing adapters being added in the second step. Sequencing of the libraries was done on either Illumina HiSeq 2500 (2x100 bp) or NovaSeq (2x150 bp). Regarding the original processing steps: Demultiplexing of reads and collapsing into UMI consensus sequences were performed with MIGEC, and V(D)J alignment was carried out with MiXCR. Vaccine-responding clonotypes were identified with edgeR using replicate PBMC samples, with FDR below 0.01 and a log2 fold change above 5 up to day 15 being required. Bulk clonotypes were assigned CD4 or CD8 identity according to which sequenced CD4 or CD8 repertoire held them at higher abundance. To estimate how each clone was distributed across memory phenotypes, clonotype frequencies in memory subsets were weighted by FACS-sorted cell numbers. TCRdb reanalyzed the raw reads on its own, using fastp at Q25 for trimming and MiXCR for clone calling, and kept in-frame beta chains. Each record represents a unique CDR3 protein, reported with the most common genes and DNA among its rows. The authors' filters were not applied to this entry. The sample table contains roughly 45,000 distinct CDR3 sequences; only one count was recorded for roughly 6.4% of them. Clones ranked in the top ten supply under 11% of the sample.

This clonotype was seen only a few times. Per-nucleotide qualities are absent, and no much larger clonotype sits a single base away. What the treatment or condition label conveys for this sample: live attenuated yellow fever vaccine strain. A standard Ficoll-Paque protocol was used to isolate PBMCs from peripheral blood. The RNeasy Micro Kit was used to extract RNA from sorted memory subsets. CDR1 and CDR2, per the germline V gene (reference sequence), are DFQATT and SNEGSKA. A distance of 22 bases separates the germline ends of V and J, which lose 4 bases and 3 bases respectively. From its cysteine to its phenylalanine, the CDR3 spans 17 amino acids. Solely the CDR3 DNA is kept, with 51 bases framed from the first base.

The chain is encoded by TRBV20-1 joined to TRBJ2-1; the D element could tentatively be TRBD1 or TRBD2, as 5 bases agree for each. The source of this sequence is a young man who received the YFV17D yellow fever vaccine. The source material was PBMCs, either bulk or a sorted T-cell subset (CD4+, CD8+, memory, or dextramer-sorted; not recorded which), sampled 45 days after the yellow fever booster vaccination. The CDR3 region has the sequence CSAIPIFRDGNYNEQFF. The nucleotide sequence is TGCAGTGCTATACCCATATTCAGGGACGGGAACTACAATGAGCAGTTCTTC.